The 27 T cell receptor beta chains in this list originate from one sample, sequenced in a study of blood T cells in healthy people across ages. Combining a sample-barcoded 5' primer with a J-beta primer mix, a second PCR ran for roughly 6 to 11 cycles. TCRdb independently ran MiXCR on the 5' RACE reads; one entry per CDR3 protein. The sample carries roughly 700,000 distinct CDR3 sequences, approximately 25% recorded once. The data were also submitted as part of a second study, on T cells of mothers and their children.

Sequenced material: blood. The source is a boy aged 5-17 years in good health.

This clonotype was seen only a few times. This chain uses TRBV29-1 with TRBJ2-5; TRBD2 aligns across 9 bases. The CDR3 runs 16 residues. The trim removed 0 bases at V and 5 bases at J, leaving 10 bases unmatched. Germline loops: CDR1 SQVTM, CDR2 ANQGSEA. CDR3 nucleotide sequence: TGCAGCGTTGAAGATCCCCCGGGACTAGCTGGGGAGACCCAGTACTTC. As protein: CSVEDPPGLAGETQYF.

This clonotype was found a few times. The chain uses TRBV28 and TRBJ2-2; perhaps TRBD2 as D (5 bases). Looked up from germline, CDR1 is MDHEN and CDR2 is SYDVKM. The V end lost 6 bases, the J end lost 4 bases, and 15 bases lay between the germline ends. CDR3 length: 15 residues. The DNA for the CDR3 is TGTGCCAGCAGCCCGGGAACACTCGGCACCGGGGAGCTGTTTTTT. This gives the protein CASSPGTLGTGELFF. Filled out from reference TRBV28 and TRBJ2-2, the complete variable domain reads DVKVTQSSRYLVKRTGEKVFLECVQDMDHENMFWYRQDPGLGLRLIYFSYDVKMKEKGDIPEGYSVSREKKERFSLILESASTNQTSMYLCASSPGTLGTGELFFGEGSRLTVL.

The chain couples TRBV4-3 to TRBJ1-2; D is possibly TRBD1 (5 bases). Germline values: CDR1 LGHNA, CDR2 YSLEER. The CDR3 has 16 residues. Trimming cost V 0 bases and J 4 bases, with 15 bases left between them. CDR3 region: CASSQEGREPSYGYTF. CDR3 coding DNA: TGCGCCAGCAGCCAAGAGGGCAGGGAGCCATCCTATGGCTACACCTTC.

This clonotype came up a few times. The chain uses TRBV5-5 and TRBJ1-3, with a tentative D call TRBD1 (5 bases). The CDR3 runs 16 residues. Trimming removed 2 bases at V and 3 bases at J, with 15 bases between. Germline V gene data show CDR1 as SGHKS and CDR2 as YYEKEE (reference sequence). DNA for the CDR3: TGTGCCAGCAGCTTTCGTACGGGGGAAGGTGGAAACACCATATATTTT. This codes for CASSFRTGEGGNTIYF.

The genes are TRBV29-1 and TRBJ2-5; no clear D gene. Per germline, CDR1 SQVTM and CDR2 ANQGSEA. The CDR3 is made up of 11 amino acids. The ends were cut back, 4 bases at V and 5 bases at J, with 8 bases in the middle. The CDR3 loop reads CSVANLETQYF. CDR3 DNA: TGCAGCGTTGCGAATTTGGAGACCCAGTACTTC.

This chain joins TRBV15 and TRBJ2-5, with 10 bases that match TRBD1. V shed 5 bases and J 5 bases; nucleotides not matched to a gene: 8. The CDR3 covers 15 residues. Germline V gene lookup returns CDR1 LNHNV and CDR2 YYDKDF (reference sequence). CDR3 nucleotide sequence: TGTGCCACCAGCCCTGGGACAGGGGCTTGGGAGACCCAGTACTTC. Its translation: CATSPGTGAWETQYF.

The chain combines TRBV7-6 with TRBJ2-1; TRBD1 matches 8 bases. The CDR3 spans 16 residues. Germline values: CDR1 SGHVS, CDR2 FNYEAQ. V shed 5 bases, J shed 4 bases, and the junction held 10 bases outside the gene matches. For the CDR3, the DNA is TGTGCCAGCAGCGCGTCTCAGGGGGCGCGTTACAATGAGCAGTTCTTC. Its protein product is CASSASQGARYNEQFF. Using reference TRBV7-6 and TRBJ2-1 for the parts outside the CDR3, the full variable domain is GAGVSQSPRYKVTKRGQDVALRCDPISGHVSLYWYRQALGQGPEFLTYFNYEAQQDKSGLPNDRFSAERPEGSISTLTIQRTEQRDSAMYRCASSASQGARYNEQFFGPGTRLTVL.

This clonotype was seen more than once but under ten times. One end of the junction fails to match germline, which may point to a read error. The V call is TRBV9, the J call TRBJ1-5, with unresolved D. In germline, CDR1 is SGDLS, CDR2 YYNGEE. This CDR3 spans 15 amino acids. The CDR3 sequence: CASSVGGGINQPQHF. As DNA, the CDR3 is TGTGCCAGCAGCGTAGGGGGAGGGATCAATCAGCCTCAGCATTTT.

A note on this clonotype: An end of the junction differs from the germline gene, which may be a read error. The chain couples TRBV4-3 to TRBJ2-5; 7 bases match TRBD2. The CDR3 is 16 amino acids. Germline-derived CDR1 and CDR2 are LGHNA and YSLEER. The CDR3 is CASSMALAASSYEQCF. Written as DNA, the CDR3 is TGCGCCAGCAGCATGGCTCTAGCGGCGAGCTCCTACGAGCAGTGCTTC.

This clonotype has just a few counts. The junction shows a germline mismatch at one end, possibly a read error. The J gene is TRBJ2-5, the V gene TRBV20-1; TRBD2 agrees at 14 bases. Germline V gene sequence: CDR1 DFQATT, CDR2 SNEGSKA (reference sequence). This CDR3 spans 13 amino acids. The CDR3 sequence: CSAAGTSGSSRFF. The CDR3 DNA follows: TGCAGTGCTGCAGGGACTAGCGGGAGTTCGCGGTTCTTC.

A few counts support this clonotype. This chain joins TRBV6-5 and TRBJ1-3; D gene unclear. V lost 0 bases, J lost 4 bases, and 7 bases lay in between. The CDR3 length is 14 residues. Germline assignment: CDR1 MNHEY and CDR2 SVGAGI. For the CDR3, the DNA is TGTGCCAGCAGTTACTCGAAAGTCGGAAACACCATATATTTT. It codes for CASSYSKVGNTIYF.

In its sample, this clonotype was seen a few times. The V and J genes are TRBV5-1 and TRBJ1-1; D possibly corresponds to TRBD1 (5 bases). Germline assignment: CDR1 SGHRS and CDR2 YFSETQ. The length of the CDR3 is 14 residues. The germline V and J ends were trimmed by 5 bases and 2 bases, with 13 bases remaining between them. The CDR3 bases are TGCGCCAGCAGGGCAACAGGATTCAACACTGAAGCTTTCTTT. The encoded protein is CASRATGFNTEAFF.

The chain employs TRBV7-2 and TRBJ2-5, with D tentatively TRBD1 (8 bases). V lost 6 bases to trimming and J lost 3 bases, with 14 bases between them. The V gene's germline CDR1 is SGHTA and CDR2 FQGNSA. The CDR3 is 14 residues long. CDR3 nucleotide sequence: TGTGCCAGCAGTTATACAGGGGGGGAAGAGACCCAGTACTTC. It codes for CASSYTGGEETQYF.

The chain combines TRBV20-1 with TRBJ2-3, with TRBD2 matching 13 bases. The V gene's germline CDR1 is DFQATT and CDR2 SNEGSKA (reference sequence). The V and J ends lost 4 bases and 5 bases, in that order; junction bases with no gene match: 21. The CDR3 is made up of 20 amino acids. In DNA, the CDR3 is TGCAGTGCTAACAAACCCGGGACTAGCGGGGAACCCTCAAAGAGAGATACGCAGTATTTT. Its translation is CSANKPGTSGEPSKRDTQYF.

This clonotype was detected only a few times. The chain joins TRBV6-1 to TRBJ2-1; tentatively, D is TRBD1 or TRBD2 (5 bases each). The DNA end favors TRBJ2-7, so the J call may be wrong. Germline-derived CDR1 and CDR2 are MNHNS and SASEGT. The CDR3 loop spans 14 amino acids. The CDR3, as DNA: TGTGCCAGCAGCGCCGGGACGACCGCATACGAGCAGTACTTC. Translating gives CASSAGTTAYEQYF.

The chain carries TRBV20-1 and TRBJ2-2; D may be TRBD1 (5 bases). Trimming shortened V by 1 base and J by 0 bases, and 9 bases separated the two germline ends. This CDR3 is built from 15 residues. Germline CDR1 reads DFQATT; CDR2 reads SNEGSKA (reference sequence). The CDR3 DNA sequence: TGCAGTGCTAGAGCTGACAGTACGAACACCGGGGAGCTGTTTTTT. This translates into CSARADSTNTGELFF.

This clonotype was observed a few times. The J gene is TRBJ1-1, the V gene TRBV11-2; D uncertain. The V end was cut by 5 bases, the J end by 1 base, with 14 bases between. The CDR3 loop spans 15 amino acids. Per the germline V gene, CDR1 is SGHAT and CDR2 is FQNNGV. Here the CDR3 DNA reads TGTGCCAGCAGCGAGAGAGGGTACGGGAACACTGAAGCTTTCTTT. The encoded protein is CASSERGYGNTEAFF.

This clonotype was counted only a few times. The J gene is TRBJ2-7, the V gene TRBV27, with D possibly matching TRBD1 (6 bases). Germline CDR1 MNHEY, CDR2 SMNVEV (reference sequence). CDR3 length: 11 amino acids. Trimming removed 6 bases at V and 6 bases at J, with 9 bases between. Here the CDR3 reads CASSRGPEQYF. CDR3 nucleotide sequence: TGTGCCAGCAGCAGGGGTCCCGAGCAGTACTTC.

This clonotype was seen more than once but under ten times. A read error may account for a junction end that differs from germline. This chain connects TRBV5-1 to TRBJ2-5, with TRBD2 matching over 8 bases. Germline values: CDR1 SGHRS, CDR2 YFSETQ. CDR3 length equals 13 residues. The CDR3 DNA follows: TGTGCCAGCAGTTGGGCTAGCGGGGAGACCCAGTACTTC. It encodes CASSWASGETQYF.

CDR3 sequence: CASSEDNRYRDTQYF. In DNA form, the CDR3 reads TGTGCCAGCAGTGAAGATAACAGGTATCGGGATACGCAGTATTTT. This chain links TRBV6-1 with TRBJ2-3; a weak D match, TRBD1 (5 bases). This CDR3 has 15 amino acids. V was pared by 1 base and J by 6 bases, with 14 bases between. The germline gives CDR1 MNHNS, CDR2 SASEGT.

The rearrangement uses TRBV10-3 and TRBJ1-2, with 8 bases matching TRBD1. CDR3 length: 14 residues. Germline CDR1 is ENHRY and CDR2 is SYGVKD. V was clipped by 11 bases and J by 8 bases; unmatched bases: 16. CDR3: CASEGPQGASGYTF. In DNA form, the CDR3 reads TGTGCCTCCGAGGGCCCCCAGGGGGCGTCAGGCTACACCTTC.

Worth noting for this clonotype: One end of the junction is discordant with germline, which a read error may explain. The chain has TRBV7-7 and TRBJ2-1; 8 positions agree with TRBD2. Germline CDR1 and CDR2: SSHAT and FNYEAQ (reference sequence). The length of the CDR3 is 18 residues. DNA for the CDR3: TGTGCTAGCAGCTTAGCGGCCCCCGTGGTAGCGGGGTCCAATGAGCAGTTCTTC. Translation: CASSLAAPVVAGSNEQFF. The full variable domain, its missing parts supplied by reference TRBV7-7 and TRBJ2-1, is GAGVSQSPRYKVTKRGQDVTLRCDPISSHATLYWYQQALGQGPEFLTYFNYEAQPDKSGLPSDRFSAERPEGSISTLTIQRTEQRDSAMYRCASSLAAPVVAGSNEQFFGPGTRLTVL.

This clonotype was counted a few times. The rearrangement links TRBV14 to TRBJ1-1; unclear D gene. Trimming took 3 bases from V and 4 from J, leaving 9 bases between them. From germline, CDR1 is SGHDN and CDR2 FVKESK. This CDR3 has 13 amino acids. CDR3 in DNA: TGTGCCAGCAGCCAGATGTGGGGCACTGAAGCTTTCTTT. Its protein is CASSQMWGTEAFF.

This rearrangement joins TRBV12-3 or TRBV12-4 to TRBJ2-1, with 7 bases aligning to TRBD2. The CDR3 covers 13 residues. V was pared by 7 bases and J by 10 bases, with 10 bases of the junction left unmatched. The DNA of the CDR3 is TGTGCCAGCACCCTCAGGAGGGAGGGGGAGCAGTTCTTC. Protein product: CASTLRREGEQFF.

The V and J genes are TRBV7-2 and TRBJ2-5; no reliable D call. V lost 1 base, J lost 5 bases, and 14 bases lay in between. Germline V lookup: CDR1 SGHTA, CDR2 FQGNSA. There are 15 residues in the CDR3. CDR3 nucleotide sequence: TGTGCCAGCAGCTTAGGGTGGACCAATTGGGAGACCCAGTACTTC. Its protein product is CASSLGWTNWETQYF.

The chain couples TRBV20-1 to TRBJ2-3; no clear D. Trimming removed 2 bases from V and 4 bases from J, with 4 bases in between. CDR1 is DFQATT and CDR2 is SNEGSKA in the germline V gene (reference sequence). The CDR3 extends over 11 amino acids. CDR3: CSARFADTQYF. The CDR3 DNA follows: TGCAGTGCTAGATTTGCAGATACGCAGTATTTT.

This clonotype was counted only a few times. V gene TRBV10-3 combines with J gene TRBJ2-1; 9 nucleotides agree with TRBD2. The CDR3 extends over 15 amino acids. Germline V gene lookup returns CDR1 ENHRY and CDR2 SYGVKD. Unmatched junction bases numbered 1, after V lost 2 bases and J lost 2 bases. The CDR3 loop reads CAISEASGAYNEQFF. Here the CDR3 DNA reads TGTGCCATCAGTGAGGCTAGCGGGGCCTACAATGAGCAGTTCTTC.